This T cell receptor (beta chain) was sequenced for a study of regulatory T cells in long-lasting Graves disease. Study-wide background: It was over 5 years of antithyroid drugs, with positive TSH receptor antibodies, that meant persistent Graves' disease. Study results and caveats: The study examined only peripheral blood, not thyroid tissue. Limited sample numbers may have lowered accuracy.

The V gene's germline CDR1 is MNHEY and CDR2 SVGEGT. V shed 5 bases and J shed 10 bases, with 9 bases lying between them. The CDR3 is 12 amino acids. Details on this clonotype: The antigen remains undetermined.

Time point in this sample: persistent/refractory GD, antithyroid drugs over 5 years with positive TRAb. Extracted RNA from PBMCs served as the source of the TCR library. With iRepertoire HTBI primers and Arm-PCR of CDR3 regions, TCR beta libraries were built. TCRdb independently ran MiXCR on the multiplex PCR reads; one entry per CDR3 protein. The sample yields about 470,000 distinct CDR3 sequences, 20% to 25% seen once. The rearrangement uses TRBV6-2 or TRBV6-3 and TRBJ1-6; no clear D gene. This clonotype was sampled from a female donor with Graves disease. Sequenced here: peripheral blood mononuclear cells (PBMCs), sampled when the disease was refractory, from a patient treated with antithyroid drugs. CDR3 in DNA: TGTGCCAGCAGTGTACTCGAATCACCCCTCCACTTT. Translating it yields CASSVLESPLHF.